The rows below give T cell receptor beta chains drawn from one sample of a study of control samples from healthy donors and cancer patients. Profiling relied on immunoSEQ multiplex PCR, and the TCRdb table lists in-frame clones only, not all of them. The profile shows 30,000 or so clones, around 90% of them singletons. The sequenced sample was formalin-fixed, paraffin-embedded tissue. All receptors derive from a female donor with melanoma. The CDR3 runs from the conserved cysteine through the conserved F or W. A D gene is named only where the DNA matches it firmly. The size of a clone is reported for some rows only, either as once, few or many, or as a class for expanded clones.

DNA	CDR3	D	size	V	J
TGTGCCAGCTCACCACTTCCCAGGGGGACTCGCACCGGGGAGCTGTTTTTT	CASSPLPRGTRTGELFF	NA	NA	TRBV18	TRBJ2-2
TGTGCCAGCAGCTTAGGGGGACTGACAGAGACCCAGTACTTC	CASSLGGLTETQYF	NA	NA	TRBV11-2	TRBJ2-5
TGTGCCAGCAGCTTACAAAGCGGGAGGAGAGACGAGCAGTACTTC	CASSLQSGRRDEQYF	TRBD2	NA	TRBV7-6	TRBJ2-7
TGTGCCACCAGTGAGACGGGTAGCGGGATCACCACAGATACGCAGTATTTT	CATSETGSGITTDTQYF	TRBD2	NA	TRBV24-1	TRBJ2-3
TGTGCCAGCAGCGTATCCCCCGGCGGTGCCTACGAGCAGTACTTC	CASSVSPGGAYEQYF	NA	once	TRBV9	TRBJ2-7
TGTGCCAGCTCACCTTCGACAGGGAACTCTGGAAACACCATATATTTT	CASSPSTGNSGNTIYF	TRBD1	NA	TRBV18	TRBJ1-3
TGTGCCAGTAGTTCGCCGGGCCGAAGGGAGACCCAGTACTTC	CASSSPGRRETQYF	NA	NA	TRBV19	TRBJ2-5
TGTGCCAGCAATCGGACCCCGAGTCCAGATACGCAGTATTTT	CASNRTPSPDTQYF	NA	NA	TRBV6-4	TRBJ2-3
TGTGCCAGCATCGAGGTCCCTTCAGGGGGGAATGGCTACACCTTC	CASIEVPSGGNGYTF	TRBD1	NA	TRBV7-9	TRBJ1-2
TGTGCCAGCAGCTCCAAGGGACTAGGCACAGATACGCAGTATTTT	CASSSKGLGTDTQYF	TRBD2	NA	TRBV7-8	TRBJ2-3
TGTGCCAGCAGTGAAGGGTGGGACAACCAAGAGACCCAGTACTTC	CASSEGWDNQETQYF	NA	medium-sized	TRBV2	TRBJ2-5
TGTGCCAGTAGTGTGGTAGCAGATAATTCACCCCTCCACTTT	CASSVVADNSPLHF	NA	NA	TRBV19	TRBJ1-6
TGCGCCAGCAGCCTACTTGGGGGATCTAGCACAGATACGCAGTATTTT	CASSLLGGSSTDTQYF	NA	NA	TRBV4-1	TRBJ2-3
TGTGCCATCAGTGTGGGCACCTCGAATGCGGGCTACACCTTC	CAISVGTSNAGYTF	NA	NA	TRBV10-3	TRBJ1-2
TGTGCCAGCAGCCAAGATCTAGTCATGAACACTGAAGCTTTCTTT	CASSQDLVMNTEAFF	NA	once	TRBV4-2	TRBJ1-1
TGCGCCAGCAGCTCCTCATACAGGGGGCTCAACACTGAAGCTTTCTTT	CASSSSYRGLNTEAFF	TRBD1	NA	TRBV5-1	TRBJ1-1
TGCGCCAGCAGCCAAGAAGGGCCAGGGAGCCCCACAGATACGCAGTATTTT	CASSQEGPGSPTDTQYF	NA	NA	TRBV4-3	TRBJ2-3
TGTGCCAGCAGTTTCAGGGGGATCGATGAAAAACTGTTTTTT	CASSFRGIDEKLFF	TRBD1	once	TRBV6-5	TRBJ1-4
TGCGCCAGCAGCCCCACAGCAGCGTCAGATACGCAGTATTTT	CASSPTAASDTQYF	NA	NA	TRBV5-1	TRBJ2-3
TGTGCCTGGAGTGTACTGACAGATAATTCACCCCTCCACTTT	CAWSVLTDNSPLHF	NA	NA	TRBV30	TRBJ1-6
TGTGCCAGCAGCCAGGGACAGGGGACTGAAGCTTTCTTT	CASSQGQGTEAFF	TRBD1	NA	TRBV2	TRBJ1-1
TGCGCCAGCAGCCAAGATCCGGGGGGGACCTCCTACGAGCAGTACTTC	CASSQDPGGTSYEQYF	TRBD2	NA	TRBV4-1	TRBJ2-7
TGTGCCAGCAGTTACTACAGGGAACCCAATCAGCCCCAGCATTTT	CASSYYREPNQPQHF	NA	NA	TRBV6-2/TRBV6-3	TRBJ1-5
TGCAGTGCTCTGTACAGATCTGGCTACACCTTC	CSALYRSGYTF	NA	NA	TRBV20-1	TRBJ1-2
TGTGCCAGCTATCTAGCGGGTGGCTCCTACGAGCAGTACTTC	CASYLAGGSYEQYF	TRBD2	few	TRBV6-5	TRBJ2-7
TGTGCCAGTAGTGCGACGAACAGCAATCAGCCCCAGCATTTT	CASSATNSNQPQHF	NA	once	TRBV19	TRBJ1-5
TGCGCCAGCAGTCGACTAGTTTACAATGAGCAGTTCTTC	CASSRLVYNEQFF	NA	NA	TRBV4-1	TRBJ2-1
TGCAGCGTTCGCCCCTCGCTGGGGCACGGCTACGAGCAGTACTTC	CSVRPSLGHGYEQYF	NA	NA	TRBV29-1	TRBJ2-7
TGTGCCAGCCTCGCACAGGGAAATGAGCAGTTCTTC	CASLAQGNEQFF	NA	NA	TRBV7-9	TRBJ2-1